This entry is about one T cell receptor (beta chain). This receptor's antigen is unknown. Per-base qualities were not stored, and no clone one base away is much larger. Trimming at the junction amounts to 1 base on V and 7 bases on J, and the germline ends lie 6 bases apart. The CDR3 starts with the cysteine, ends with the phenylalanine, and has 13 residues. Only the CDR3 DNA stays, 39 bases, in frame from base 1. From a lookup of the germline V gene, CDR1 and CDR2 are KGHDR and SFDVKD. TCRbeta CDR3 regions were amplified from genomic DNA using the immunoSEQ Assay, a bias-controlled multiplex PCR. As for the original processing: The number of nucleated cells in each sample was estimated from the amplification of reference gene primers within the assay. Sequence reads were collapsed and filtered to measure the absolute abundance of every unique TCRbeta CDR3 rearrangement. Productive Simpson clonality was computed per sample as the square root of Simpson's diversity index over productive rearrangements. Drawn from immuneACCESS, this table holds only the in-frame rearrangements with V and J called that TCRdb kept. Clones are partly lost; checked studies trace under half to an unresolved V gene and leave the rest unexplained. V and J calls and clone size are copied from that table; D and trimming were computed from the DNA. Here the sample has 200,000 to 250,000 clones; about 91% occur a single time. Of the sample, around 1.5% is held by the ten largest clones.

Whole blood was collected in K2EDTA tubes by collaborating institutions according to the institutions' own protocols. For TCRbeta analysis, collaborators shipped samples as frozen whole blood, isolated PBMCs, or DNA extracted from either of those sample types. The source of the sample is a study of blood T cell repertoires in COVID-19 (dated by TCRdb to 2018 to 2021). With respect to the entire study: The collaborator samples originated in the United States, Italy and Spain and spanned the acute and convalescent phases of COVID-19. The prospective study material was composed of cDNA or gDNA derived from T cells, B-cell-depleted T cells, or PBMCs. Deeply sampled blood TCRbeta repertoires from subjects exposed to, actively infected with, or recovered from COVID-19 were included in the dataset. The repertoires were released in a freely available public database meant as a resource for research on the immune response to SARS-CoV-2. Samples were obtained from the ongoing ImmuneRACE study (first 160 participants) and from over 1,000 subjects provided by 6 global collaborators. A de-identified subject ID, COVID-19 status, age in years and sex were almost always included in the sample metadata. Where available, HLA class I and class II types were taken from metadata supplied by the sample provider and were not determined by assay-based typing.

The paper as a whole reports these results and caveats: The amount of clinical and demographic metadata varied by source and participant and was provided uncurated.

The clonotype was recovered from a man in his late teens or twenties with active or convalescent COVID-19. Recombination connected TRBV24-1 to TRBJ1-4; the D gene is unclear. Specimen: peripheral blood. The CDR3 amino acid sequence is: CATSDLRGEKLFF. DNA sequence: TGTGCCACCAGTGATTTAAGAGGTGAAAAACTGTTTTTT.